The T cell receptor beta chain described here comes from a study of blood T cell repertoires in COVID-19. On the study more broadly: Some COVID-19 samples were acute and others convalescent; all came from the United States, Italy and Spain.

The CDR3 covers 13 residues. Looked up from germline, CDR1 is SGHNT and CDR2 is YYREEE (reference sequence). The V segment lost 7 bases and the J segment 2 bases; nucleotides outside the gene matches: 6. Profiling relied on immunoSEQ multiplex PCR, and the TCRdb table lists in-frame clones only, not all of them. In the table there are around 56,000 clones, more than 75% of which are singletons. The chain uses TRBV5-4 and TRBJ2-7; 7 bases align to TRBD1. Input material: peripheral blood. The source of this sequence is a man aged 60 to 75 with active or convalescent COVID-19. The CDR3 DNA reads TGTGCCAGCGAGAGGGACAGCCCCTACGAGCAGTACTTC. Translation: CASERDSPYEQYF.